Each of the 18 T cell receptor beta chains below was sequenced from the same sample in a study of T cells after yellow fever vaccination. Using its own MiXCR run on the 5' RACE reads, TCRdb lists one record per CDR3 protein. Of a few hundred thousand distinct CDR3 sequences listed, approximately 12% were seen once; the top ten hold 2.5% to 3.5%. Sequencing was performed on CD4+ T cells sorted from PBMCs, taken 15 days after the yellow fever booster vaccination. The receptor set was obtained from a man younger than 35 who received the YFV17D yellow fever vaccine.

This clonotype occurred a few times. V gene TRBV27 combines with J gene TRBJ2-1; tentatively, D is TRBD1 or TRBD2 (5 bases each). Looked up from germline, CDR1 is MNHEY and CDR2 is SMNVEV (reference sequence). V was trimmed by 6 bases and J by 7 bases, leaving 19 bases between them. The length of the CDR3 is 15 residues. The CDR3 bases are TGTGCCAGCAGCATCCCGGGACGGACGAAAAATGAGCAGTTCTTC. Amino acid sequence: CASSIPGRTKNEQFF.

V and J are TRBV28 and TRBJ2-3; weak D call: TRBD2 (6 bases). Germline CDR1 MDHEN, CDR2 SYDVKM. V dropped 6 bases and J dropped 9 bases, with 10 bases sitting between them. The CDR3 loop spans 11 amino acids. The CDR3 loop is CASSRGYTQYF. The CDR3 DNA is TGTGCCAGCAGCCGGGGGTACACGCAGTATTTT.

This clonotype was detected only a few times. The chain has TRBV4-3 and TRBJ1-1; the D gene is possibly TRBD1 (5 bases). The CDR3 runs 16 residues. Germline values: CDR1 LGHNA, CDR2 YSLEER. V was trimmed by 0 bases and J by 1 base, leaving 12 bases between them. The CDR3 is CASSQDLGGWNTEAFF. In DNA form, the CDR3 reads TGCGCCAGCAGCCAAGATCTGGGGGGGTGGAACACTGAAGCTTTCTTT.

This clonotype was counted only a few times. The chain couples TRBV4-2 to TRBJ2-7, with D unresolved. Germline values: CDR1 LGHNA, CDR2 YNFKEQ. The CDR3 is 14 residues long. Trimming shortened V by 0 bases and J by 5 bases, and 11 bases separated the two germline ends. CDR3 residues: CASSQDLGMDEQYV. Written as DNA, the CDR3 is TGTGCCAGCAGCCAAGATCTGGGTATGGACGAGCAGTACGTC.

CDR3 sequence (DNA): TGTGCCAGCTCACCGGAACTAGCGGGACCTACGCAGTATTTT. It encodes CASSPELAGPTQYF. This chain uses TRBV18 with TRBJ2-3; TRBD2 matches at 10 bases. J was trimmed by 8 bases and V by 3 bases; bases with no gene match: 5. CDR3 length: 14 amino acids. In germline, CDR1 is KGHSH, CDR2 LQKENI.

This rearrangement joins TRBV4-3 to TRBJ2-5; D is ambiguous. CDR1 is LGHNA and CDR2 is YSLEER in the germline V gene. With 1 base removed from V and 5 bases from J, the gap between germline ends came to 14 bases. The CDR3 covers 15 residues. CDR3 in DNA: TGCGCCAGCAGCCAAGTCTACACATGGACGGAGACCCAGTACTTC. It is translated as CASSQVYTWTETQYF.

The chain employs TRBV20-1 and TRBJ2-5; D unresolved. Germline V lookup: CDR1 DFQATT, CDR2 SNEGSKA (reference sequence). The CDR3 contains 13 residues. Trimming stripped 1 base from V and 5 bases from J, with 11 bases between. CDR3 sequence: CSARAGRAETQYF. The CDR3 bases are TGCAGTGCTAGAGCGGGCCGCGCGGAGACCCAGTACTTC.

This clonotype was counted many times. The J gene is TRBJ2-1, the V gene TRBV12-3 or TRBV12-4; 8 bases align to TRBD1. The CDR3 runs 16 residues. With 0 bases clipped from V and 6 bases from J, the junction kept 7 bases outside the gene matches. DNA for the CDR3: TGTGCCAGCAGTTTAGCGCGACAGGGGCTTGGCAATGAGCAGTTCTTC. Translation gives CASSLARQGLGNEQFF.

Concerning this clonotype itself: A far larger clone is off by one base, so a read error is likely. CDR3 in amino acids: CASSLPGGQPQHF. In DNA form, the CDR3 reads TGTGCCAGCAGTTTGCCAGGGGGGCAGCCCCAGCATTTT. The chain recombines TRBV12-3 or TRBV12-4 with TRBJ1-5; TRBD1 matches at 7 bases. The CDR3 runs 13 residues. The V segment lost 3 bases and the J segment 7 bases; nucleotides outside the gene matches: 3.

The V call is TRBV4-3, the J call TRBJ2-7, with a weak D call TRBD2 (5 bases). The CDR3 has 17 residues. Trimming removed 0 bases at V and 0 bases at J, with 15 bases between. CDR1 is LGHNA and CDR2 is YSLEER in the germline V gene. CDR3 region: CASSQELRGGPSYEQYF. The DNA of the CDR3 is TGCGCCAGCAGCCAAGAACTTCGCGGCGGGCCCTCCTACGAGCAGTACTTC.

The chain couples TRBV7-9 to TRBJ2-2; TRBD1 matches at 7 bases. The V and J ends lost 5 bases and 5 bases, in that order; junction bases with no gene match: 8. Germline V gene sequence: CDR1 SEHNR, CDR2 FQNEAQ (reference sequence). The CDR3 totals 15 residues. CDR3 residues: CASSTGTVGTGELFF. CDR3 DNA: TGTGCCAGCAGCACGGGGACAGTCGGGACCGGGGAGCTGTTTTTT.

This clonotype was counted at least ten times. This sequence joins TRBV5-1 and TRBJ1-1; no firm D call. The germline V and J ends were trimmed by 0 bases and 3 bases, with 6 bases remaining between them. This CDR3 is built from 13 residues. Looked up from germline, CDR1 is SGHRS and CDR2 is YFSETQ. In nucleotides, the CDR3 is TGCGCCAGCAGCTTGGAGATGGACACTGAAGCTTTCTTT. Translated, it gives CASSLEMDTEAFF.

V and J are TRBV29-1 and TRBJ2-5; 7 nucleotides match TRBD1. V was clipped by 7 bases and J by 0 bases; unmatched bases: 11. Germline V gene sequence: CDR1 SQVTM, CDR2 ANQGSEA. This CDR3 comprises 15 residues. As DNA, the CDR3 is TGCAGCGGAGATGGGGACAGACTGTACCAAGAGACCCAGTACTTC. Residues: CSGDGDRLYQETQYF. The full variable domain, completed using reference TRBV29-1 and TRBJ2-5, is SAVISQKPSRDICQRGTSLTIQCQVDSQVTMMFWYRQQPGQSLTLIATANQGSEATYESGFVIDKFPISRPNLTFSTLTVSNMSPEDSSIYLCSGDGDRLYQETQYFGPGTRLLVL.

The table lists this clonotype with a few counts. The chain employs TRBV12-3 or TRBV12-4 and TRBJ2-2; 8 nucleotides match TRBD1. The trim removed 6 bases at V and 6 bases at J, leaving 15 bases unmatched. This CDR3 is 17 amino acids long. The CDR3 DNA sequence: TGTGCCAGCAGCTTTGGCTCATGGACAGGGCCCCCCGGGGAGCTGTTTTTT. It codes for CASSFGSWTGPPGELFF.

This clonotype was detected a few times. The V gene is TRBV24-1, the J gene TRBJ2-5; 8 nucleotides line up with TRBD2. From germline, CDR1 is KGHDR and CDR2 SFDVKD. This CDR3 is 14 amino acids long. Germline trimming cut 4 bases from V and 4 bases from J; bases unmatched to any gene: 4. CDR3 DNA sequence: TGTGCCACCAGTGACACCGCGGGGGGAGAGACCCAGTACTTC. This sequence encodes CATSDTAGGETQYF.

This clonotype was observed many times. The chain employs TRBV20-1 and TRBJ2-7; 8 bases match TRBD1. Germline V gene data show CDR1 as DFQATT and CDR2 as SNEGSKA (reference sequence). The CDR3 extends over 14 amino acids. With V trimmed by 0 bases and J by 2 bases, 3 bases remained unmatched. The CDR3: CSARDDRGPYEQYF. The CDR3 DNA reads TGCAGTGCTAGAGATGACAGGGGCCCCTACGAGCAGTACTTC.

This clonotype has only a few counts. The rearrangement links TRBV6-2 or TRBV6-3 to TRBJ1-3; possibly TRBD1 for D (6 bases). The germline V and J ends were trimmed by 7 bases and 0 bases, with 19 bases remaining between them. Germline V CDR1 and CDR2: MNHEY, SVGEGT. The CDR3 contains 17 residues. The CDR3 is CASTNPTGRYSGNTIYF. The CDR3 nucleotides are TGTGCCAGCACCAACCCGACAGGCCGATACTCTGGAAACACCATATATTTT.

The chain has TRBV19 and TRBJ2-2; D not resolved. The CDR3 extends over 14 amino acids. V was shortened by 0 bases and J by 5 bases, with 7 bases between the two germline ends. In germline, CDR1 is LNHDA, CDR2 SQIVND (reference sequence). The CDR3 sequence: CASSIERTTGELFF. The CDR3 nucleotides read TGTGCCAGTAGTATAGAACGGACGACCGGGGAGCTGTTTTTT. The whole variable domain, filled in from reference TRBV19 and TRBJ2-2, reads DGGITQSPKYLFRKEGQNVTLSCEQNLNHDAMYWYRQDPGQGLRLIYYSQIVNDFQKGDIAEGYSVSREKKESFPLTVTSAQKNPTAFYLCASSIERTTGELFFGEGSRLTVL.